These 17 T cell receptor beta chains came from one sample sequenced in a study of blood T cell repertoires in COVID-19. Only in-frame clones appear in the TCRdb table, and some are missing; sequencing was by immunoSEQ multiplex PCR. This table has some 290,000 clones, just under 90% appearing once. Sequences were obtained from PBMCs or T cells enriched from blood (not recorded which). The receptors derive from a woman younger than 45 who had recovered from COVID-19.

The V and J genes are TRBV7-9 and TRBJ2-7, with 9 bases lining up with TRBD2. CDR3 length: 13 amino acids. CDR1 is SEHNR, CDR2 FQNEAQ, per germline (reference sequence). V shed 8 bases, J shed 2 bases, and the junction held 4 bases outside the gene matches. CDR3 amino acids: CASGLAGAYEQYF. The CDR3 DNA sequence: TGTGCCAGCGGATTAGCGGGAGCCTACGAGCAGTACTTC.

The V and J genes are TRBV28 and TRBJ2-5; 9 bases are a match to TRBD2. The CDR3 runs to 14 residues. V lost 2 bases to trimming and J lost 4 bases; unmatched junction nucleotides: 2. Looked up from germline, CDR1 is MDHEN and CDR2 is SYDVKM. CDR3 in amino acids: CASSLAGGGETQYF. CDR3 nucleotides: TGTGCCAGCAGTTTAGCGGGAGGGGGAGAGACCCAGTACTTC.

This clone was counted a single time. V is TRBV5-1 and J is TRBJ1-1; possible D gene TRBD1, 5 bases. This CDR3 contains 14 residues. The germline gives CDR1 SGHRS, CDR2 YFSETQ. The germline V and J ends were trimmed by 7 bases and 5 bases, with 18 bases remaining between them. The CDR3 DNA reads as TGCGCCAGCGGATTGTCGGCCGGGGGTACTGAAGCTTTCTTT. Its translation: CASGLSAGGTEAFF.

This chain connects TRBV28 to TRBJ1-5, with D perhaps TRBD1 (6 bases). V dropped 7 bases and J dropped 9 bases, with 19 bases sitting between them. The V gene's germline CDR1 is MDHEN and CDR2 SYDVKM. The CDR3 loop spans 14 amino acids. CDR3 coding DNA: TGTGCCAGCATCCTGGGACACTCCACGGCGCCCCAGCATTTT. The encoded protein is CASILGHSTAPQHF. Looking up the rest from reference TRBV28 and TRBJ1-5 gives the full variable domain: DVKVTQSSRYLVKRTGEKVFLECVQDMDHENMFWYRQDPGLGLRLIYFSYDVKMKEKGDIPEGYSVSREKKERFSLILESASTNQTSMYLCASILGHSTAPQHFGDGTRLSIL.

V usage is TRBV4-1 and J usage is TRBJ2-7; TRBD2 matches at 7 bases. Germline V CDR1 and CDR2: MGHRA, YSYEKL. J was trimmed by 3 bases and V by 4 bases; bases with no gene match: 15. CDR3 length equals 17 residues. The CDR3 loop reads CASSLGRLAVSYYEQYF. The CDR3 coding sequence is TGCGCCAGCAGCCTAGGGCGGCTAGCGGTATCTTACTACGAGCAGTACTTC.

Remarks on this clone: Distinct nucleotide sequences in the sample also encode this CDR3. This chain links TRBV3-1 (or the pseudogene TRBV3-2) with TRBJ1-2; tentatively, D is TRBD1 (5 bases). The CDR3 contains 16 residues. In germline, CDR1 is LGHDT, CDR2 YNNKEL (reference sequence). V shed 1 base and J shed 4 bases, with 16 bases lying between them. The CDR3 protein is CASSQASGGGGYGYTF. In DNA, the CDR3 is TGTGCCAGCAGCCAAGCCTCTGGGGGGGGAGGCTATGGCTACACCTTC.

The rearrangement uses TRBV11-2 and TRBJ1-4; 9 bases are a match to TRBD1. Germline assignment: CDR1 SGHAT and CDR2 FQNNGV. With 3 bases clipped from V and 7 bases from J, the junction kept 15 bases outside the gene matches. The CDR3 extends over 18 amino acids. This CDR3 is CASSLKTGTGFGGEKLFF. In DNA form, the CDR3 reads TGTGCCAGCAGCTTGAAGACCGGGACAGGGTTCGGAGGTGAAAAACTGTTTTTT.

The J gene is TRBJ2-1, the V gene TRBV6-4; TRBD1 aligns across 9 bases. In germline, CDR1 is MRHNA, CDR2 SNTAGT. The V segment lost 10 bases and the J segment 8 bases; nucleotides outside the gene matches: 21. The CDR3 extends over 17 amino acids. DNA for the CDR3: TGTGCCACCAAAAGCTCAGGCGACAGGGGGGATAGCGATGAGCAGTTCTTC. Translation gives CATKSSGDRGDSDEQFF.

The gene calls are TRBV5-1 and TRBJ1-5, with 9 bases identical to TRBD1. V lost 3 bases, J lost 1 base, and 5 bases stayed unmatched. Germline V gives CDR1 SGHRS, CDR2 YFSETQ. The CDR3 spans 16 residues. CDR3 sequence: CASSYGGQGSNQPQHF. The DNA of the CDR3 is TGCGCCAGCAGCTATGGGGGACAGGGAAGCAATCAGCCCCAGCATTTT.

This sequence joins TRBV5-6 and TRBJ2-7, with a weak D call TRBD2 (6 bases). Between the trimmed V and J ends, which lost 4 bases and 4 bases, there was a span of 15 bases. The CDR3 length is 14 residues. Germline V gene data show CDR1 as SGHDT and CDR2 as YYEEEE. Here the CDR3 DNA reads TGTGCCAGCAGCGTTCTTGGGACTTGGTACGAGCAGTACTTC. This gives the protein CASSVLGTWYEQYF. Complete variable domain (other parts from reference TRBV5-6 and TRBJ2-7): DAGVTQSPTHLIKTRGQQVTLRCSPKSGHDTVSWYQQALGQGPQFIFQYYEEEERQRGNFPDRFSGHQFPNYSSELNVNALLLGDSALYLCASSVLGTWYEQYFGPGTRLTVT.

The J gene is TRBJ2-3, the V gene TRBV12-5; D not resolved. The germline V gene encodes CDR1 LGHNT and CDR2 FRNRAP. CDR3 size: 14 residues. The V end was cut by 10 bases, the J end by 0 bases, with 14 bases between. CDR3 sequence reads: CAILSTTSTDTQYF. CDR3 DNA sequence: TGTGCTATTCTCTCGACAACTAGCACAGATACGCAGTATTTT.

The rearrangement joins TRBV4-2 to TRBJ2-7; D may be TRBD2 (5 bases). In germline, CDR1 is LGHNA, CDR2 YNFKEQ. V was clipped by 0 bases and J by 1 base, with 13 bases between them. The length of the CDR3 is 16 residues. CDR3 nucleotide sequence: TGTGCCAGCAGCCAAGATCCGCTAGCTGGGTCCTACGAGCAGTACTTC. The encoded protein is CASSQDPLAGSYEQYF.

V gene TRBV19 combines with J gene TRBJ1-6; D possibly corresponds to TRBD1 (5 bases). Germline V gives CDR1 LNHDA, CDR2 SQIVND (reference sequence). The CDR3 consists of 15 residues. V lost 7 bases and J 7 bases, leaving 17 bases between the germline ends. CDR3 nucleotides: TGTGCCAGTAAAAGTAGGCGGGACGCGAATTCACCCCTCCACTTT. Translation: CASKSRRDANSPLHF.

CDR3 protein: CATSRERQGLAGELFF. In DNA form, the CDR3 reads TGTGCCACCAGCAGAGAAAGACAGGGTCTCGCCGGGGAGCTGTTTTTT. The gene calls are TRBV15 and TRBJ2-2, with 7 bases lining up with TRBD1. Germline CDR1 reads LNHNV; CDR2 reads YYDKDF (reference sequence). Trimming cost V 0 bases and J 6 bases; bases outside gene matches: 7. CDR3 length equals 16 residues.

This clone was recorded a few times. The V gene is TRBV6-5, the J gene TRBJ2-7; D unclear. The CDR3 spans 15 residues. The V end was cut by 0 bases, the J end by 2 bases, with 11 bases between. Per germline, CDR1 MNHEY and CDR2 SVGAGI. The CDR3 region has the DNA TGTGCCAGCAGTTACTCTTTGACAAAGCCCTACGAGCAGTACTTC. Residues: CASSYSLTKPYEQYF.

This clone came up a few times. J is TRBJ1-1 and V is TRBV5-8, with no clear D. Germline-derived CDR1 and CDR2 are SGHTS and YDEGEE. This CDR3 has 13 residues. V was trimmed by 4 bases and J by 4 bases, leaving 11 bases between them. The CDR3 DNA follows: TGTGCCAGCAGCCTGAACTTCGGCACTGAAGCTTTCTTT. Protein product: CASSLNFGTEAFF. Looking up the rest from reference TRBV5-8 and TRBJ1-1 gives the full variable domain: EAGVTQSPTHLIKTRGQQATLRCSPISGHTSVYWYQQALGLGLQFLLWYDEGEERNRGNFPPRFSGRQFPNYSSELNVNALELEDSALYLCASSLNFGTEAFFGQGTRLTVV.

The chain recombines TRBV21-1 with TRBJ2-1; TRBD1, the table's D call, lacks a check against the DNA. TRBV21-1 is noted as a pseudogene. The CDR3 loop spans 13 amino acids. The CDR3 nucleotides read TGTGCCAGCAGCAAAGTGGGGCCGGGTGAGCAGTTCTTC. This gives the protein CASSKVGPGEQFF.